This entry features one T cell receptor beta chain sequence. What it binds is unknown. Gene and germline names: mouse. The missing CDR3 end, 1 residue past where the read stops, is filled in from the germline J gene. Germline V gene data show CDR1 as GKSSPN and CDR2 as SITVG. CDR3 size: 12 residues. Trimming cost V 5 bases and J 4 bases; bases outside gene matches: 1. CDR3 sequences, V/J genes, frequencies and template counts came from survey-depth TCRbeta sequencing. Sequenced by immunoSEQ multiplex PCR; TCRdb stores in-frame clones only, minus some. The repertoire includes approximately 50,000 clones, 73% of them detected once, and 0.45% to 0.7% sits in the top ten. This sample was taken from a study of tissue T cells after allogeneic stem cell transplantation. General observations from the study: TCR repertoires tracked anatomic similarity, regardless of disease or transplant status. Blood and spleen captured only part of the tissue TCR repertoire. Motif-based clustering found tissue-specific repertoire signatures shared across patients, though few clones were shared.

The TCR was taken from a pool of C57BL/6 mice in good health. The chain carries TRBV31 and TRBJ2-7; TRBD2 agrees at 11 bases. The sequencing input was sorted cells pooled from one or two spleens. The CDR3: CAWGDWGYEQYF. CDR3 bases read: TGTGCCTGGGGGGACTGGGGGTATGAACAGTAC.